These 21 T cell receptor beta chains share one sample of origin, sequenced in a study of CD4 T cells in relation to SARS-CoV-2 and coronaviruses. TCRdb's table, derived via immunoSEQ multiplex PCR, lists solely in-frame clones and lacks some. This table holds 20,000 to 30,000 clones, around 78% found once. CD4+ T cells from unexposed donors were obtained before the COVID-19 pandemic (2011-2018). Isolation of CD4+ T cells took place after less than 11 days in culture. For these TCRs, the target antigens are not known. The sequenced material came from CD4+ T cells from PBMCs, cultured in vitro. Receptors originate from a human donor in good health.

The chain carries TRBV6-5 and TRBJ2-2; D ambiguous. The CDR3 runs to 14 residues. Trimming pared 1 base from V and 3 bases from J, leaving 6 bases between. Germline CDR1 is MNHEY and CDR2 is SVGAGI. This CDR3 reads CASSYWTDTGELFF. The CDR3 nucleotides read TGTGCCAGCAGTTACTGGACGGACACCGGGGAGCTGTTTTTT.

The V call is TRBV15, the J call TRBJ2-7; D might be TRBD1 (5 bases). The germline V gene has CDR1 LNHNV and CDR2 YYDKDF (reference sequence). Trimming left V 8 bases short and J 0 bases short, with 14 bases between. There are 14 residues in the CDR3. CDR3: CATGAGMNSYEQYF. As DNA, the CDR3 is TGTGCCACCGGTGCAGGGATGAACTCCTACGAGCAGTACTTC.

This sequence joins TRBV13 and TRBJ2-3; 9 positions agree with TRBD1. CDR1 PRHDT and CDR2 FYEKMQ come from the germline V gene (reference sequence). The CDR3 is made up of 15 amino acids. V gave up 3 bases and J gave up 3 bases; unmatched junction bases: 4. CDR3 bases: TGTGCCAGCAGCTTGACAGGGGGGCGGACAGATACGCAGTATTTT. Protein: CASSLTGGRTDTQYF.

V is TRBV6-5 and J is TRBJ2-7; D is ambiguous. The CDR3 has 16 residues. V lost 0 bases and J 0 bases, leaving 12 bases between the germline ends. Germline V gene lookup returns CDR1 MNHEY and CDR2 SVGAGI. The CDR3 loop reads CASSYSGSVGSYEQYF. The DNA for the CDR3 is TGTGCCAGCAGTTACTCGGGTAGTGTTGGCTCCTACGAGCAGTACTTC.

DNA of the CDR3: TGTGCCAGCAGCTTGGGCTCTGGACAGGGAACAGATACGCAGTATTTT. It encodes CASSLGSGQGTDTQYF. The rearrangement uses TRBV7-9 and TRBJ2-3, with TRBD1 identical over 8 bases. The CDR3 contains 16 residues. J gave up 3 bases and V 3 bases, and 8 bases lay outside the gene matches. Germline V gene lookup returns CDR1 SEHNR and CDR2 FQNEAQ (reference sequence).

The chain uses TRBV5-6 and TRBJ2-7; D possibly corresponds to TRBD1 (6 bases). Trimming pared 4 bases from V and 7 bases from J, leaving 15 bases between. Germline CDR1 SGHDT, CDR2 YYEEEE. CDR3 size: 13 residues. The CDR3 protein is CASSPAGVGEQYF. Written as DNA, the CDR3 is TGTGCCAGCAGCCCGGCAGGGGTCGGGGAGCAGTACTTC.

This sequence joins TRBV28 and TRBJ1-5; D ambiguous. Trimming cost V 2 bases and J 7 bases, with 9 bases left between them. This CDR3 is built from 13 residues. The germline gives CDR1 MDHEN, CDR2 SYDVKM. The DNA of the CDR3 is TGTGCCAGCAGTTTAGAGGGTAGGCAGCCCCAGCATTTT. It codes for CASSLEGRQPQHF.

The rearrangement links TRBV19 to TRBJ1-4, with TRBD1 matching 8 bases. Germline V lookup: CDR1 LNHDA, CDR2 SQIVND (reference sequence). V lost 4 bases and J lost 0; bases outside the gene matches: 7. This CDR3 spans 17 amino acids. The CDR3 nucleotides read TGTGCCAGTAGTACCCGGACAGGGACCTCAACTAATGAAAAACTGTTTTTT. Residues: CASSTRTGTSTNEKLFF.

The chain employs TRBV5-1 and TRBJ1-1, with 7 positions matching TRBD1. Trimming cost V 4 bases and J 0 bases; bases outside gene matches: 6. In germline, CDR1 is SGHRS, CDR2 YFSETQ. The CDR3 loop spans 15 amino acids. In nucleotides, the CDR3 is TGCGCCAGCAGCATCCCACAGGGGATGAACACTGAAGCTTTCTTT. Encoded protein: CASSIPQGMNTEAFF.

A single count supports this clone. This chain uses TRBV5-1 with TRBJ1-6; D remains unclear. This CDR3 region has 16 residues. Looked up from germline, CDR1 is SGHRS and CDR2 is YFSETQ. The V and J ends lost 7 bases and 9 bases respectively, with 23 bases between them. The CDR3 is CASSPAPWEDGSPLHF. Here the CDR3 DNA reads TGCGCCAGCTCGCCTGCCCCGTGGGAGGACGGTTCACCCCTCCACTTT.

This clone was seen more than once but under ten times. The chain combines TRBV18 with TRBJ2-1; 7 bases match TRBD2. V lost 3 bases to trimming and J lost 0 bases; unmatched junction nucleotides: 5. Germline values: CDR1 KGHSH, CDR2 LQKENI. The CDR3 loop spans 16 amino acids. CDR3 region: CASSPFLADSYNEQFF. CDR3 coding DNA: TGTGCCAGCTCACCTTTCCTAGCGGACTCCTACAATGAGCAGTTCTTC.

This rearrangement joins TRBV24-1 to TRBJ1-4, with 8 bases fitting TRBD1. The CDR3 sequence is 13 residues long. The V gene's germline CDR1 is KGHDR and CDR2 SFDVKD. Trimming took 7 bases from V and 8 from J; bases not matched to a gene: 5. This CDR3 is CATRDRVTEKLFF. Here the CDR3 DNA reads TGTGCCACCAGGGACAGGGTAACGGAAAAACTGTTTTTT.

The chain joins TRBV10-1 to TRBJ2-7, with a tentative D call TRBD1 (5 bases). CDR3 size: 13 residues. Germline V gene sequence: CDR1 WNHNN, CDR2 SYGVQD (reference sequence). V lost 0 bases and J 3 bases, leaving 6 bases between the germline ends. The CDR3 reads CASSESQVYEQYF. The CDR3 bases are TGCGCCAGCAGTGAGTCACAGGTCTACGAGCAGTACTTC.

CDR3 region: CASSGQGDTGELFF. The CDR3, as DNA: TGTGCCAGCAGTGGACAGGGGGACACCGGGGAGCTGTTTTTT. This chain joins TRBV25-1 and TRBJ2-2; TRBD1 agrees at 9 bases. In germline, CDR1 is MGHDK, CDR2 SYGVNS. J lost 3 bases, V lost 4 bases, and 0 bases had no gene match. The CDR3 extends over 14 amino acids.

This clone was picked up a small number of times. The chain recombines TRBV5-1 with TRBJ2-1; D ambiguous. This CDR3 has 12 amino acids. V was clipped by 4 bases and J by 6 bases, with 8 bases between them. Germline CDR1 reads SGHRS; CDR2 reads YFSETQ. The CDR3 region has the DNA TGCGCCAGCAGCCGCGAAGTCAATGAGCAGTTCTTC. This translates into CASSREVNEQFF.

This chain joins TRBV11-2 and TRBJ2-7, with D possibly being TRBD1 or TRBD2 (5 bases each). Trimming stripped 1 base from V and 6 bases from J, with 13 bases between. Germline CDR1 is SGHAT and CDR2 is FQNNGV. The CDR3 contains 14 residues. CDR3 nucleotides: TGTGCCAGCAGCTTAGCGGTCAGGGCGGGCGAGCAGTACTTC. Protein: CASSLAVRAGEQYF.

The V call is TRBV18, the J call TRBJ2-7, with D perhaps given as TRBD1 or TRBD2 (5 bases each). The ends were cut back, 3 bases at V and 2 bases at J, with 26 bases in the middle. Germline-derived CDR1 and CDR2 are KGHSH and LQKENI. The CDR3 extends over 19 amino acids. The CDR3 nucleotides read TGTGCCAGCTCACCCCCAGGAATAAGTGTCCAGGGACCTACCTACGAGCAGTACTTC. Translation gives CASSPPGISVQGPTYEQYF.

CDR3 residues: CASSFGGSYEQYF. The CDR3 DNA sequence: TGTGCCAGCAGTTTTGGTGGCTCCTACGAGCAGTACTTC. This chain uses TRBV12-3 or TRBV12-4 with TRBJ2-7; D not certain. CDR3 length: 13 residues. Trimming took off 3 bases at V and 0 bases at J, with 6 bases between the two ends.

The chain combines TRBV10-1 with TRBJ2-7; D may be TRBD1 (6 bases). Germline V CDR1 and CDR2: WNHNN, SYGVQD (reference sequence). The CDR3 runs 13 residues. V lost 2 bases and J lost 4, with 9 bases in between. CDR3 sequence: CASSEARGYEQYF. The CDR3 coding sequence is TGCGCCAGCAGTGAGGCCAGGGGTTACGAGCAGTACTTC.

This chain's CDR3 is CASSSRTGAGPNEKLFF. In nucleotides, the CDR3 is TGTGCCAGCAGTTCACGGACAGGCGCGGGGCCTAATGAAAAACTGTTTTTT. The V gene is TRBV27, the J gene TRBJ1-4; TRBD1 aligns across 7 bases. Germline V lookup: CDR1 MNHEY, CDR2 SMNVEV (reference sequence). The CDR3 loop spans 17 amino acids. V gave up 4 bases and J gave up 3 bases; unmatched junction bases: 11.

V usage is TRBV11-2 and J usage is TRBJ2-1; D is possibly TRBD2 (5 bases). The CDR3 is made up of 14 amino acids. With 0 bases removed from V and 10 bases from J, the gap between germline ends came to 13 bases. Germline CDR1 reads SGHAT; CDR2 reads FQNNGV. CDR3 in DNA: TGTGCCAGCAGCTTAGAGGACTTCCTCGGGGAGCAGTTCTTC. It is translated as CASSLEDFLGEQFF.